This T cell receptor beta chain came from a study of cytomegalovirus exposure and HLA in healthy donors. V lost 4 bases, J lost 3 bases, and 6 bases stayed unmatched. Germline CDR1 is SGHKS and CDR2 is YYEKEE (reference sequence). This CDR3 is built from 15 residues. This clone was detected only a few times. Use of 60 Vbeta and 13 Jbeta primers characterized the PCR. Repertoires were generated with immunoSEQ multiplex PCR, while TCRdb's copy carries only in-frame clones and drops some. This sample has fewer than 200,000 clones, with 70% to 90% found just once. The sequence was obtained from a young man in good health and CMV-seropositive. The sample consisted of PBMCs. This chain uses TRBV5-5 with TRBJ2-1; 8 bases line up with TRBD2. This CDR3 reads CASSTLAASYNEQFF. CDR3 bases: TGTGCCAGCAGCACACTAGCGGCCAGCTACAATGAGCAGTTCTTC.